The present entry profiles one T cell receptor (beta chain) with its context. What antigen it recognizes has not been identified. Base qualities are not at hand, and no much larger clone is one base apart. Taken with the paper, the label for time point translates to: cycle 1 day 1 (C1D1), immediately before nivolumab initiation. All trial patients had relapsed after autologous stem cell transplantation, with cohorts A, B and C differing in prior brentuximab vedotin exposure. A total of fewer than 70 patients with relapsed/refractory classical Hodgkin lymphoma made up the trial cohort, and each patient's best overall response was complete response, partial response or progressive disease. In the multi-cohort phase II CheckMate 205 trial, trial patients received single-agent nivolumab. An independent review committee assessed best overall response using the 2007 International Working Group response criteria. Trial PBMCs were obtained immediately prior to nivolumab initiation (C1D1) and on therapy at cycle 2 day 1 and cycle 4 day 1. Peripheral blood was collected in 8 mL Vacutainer Cell Preparation Tubes, from which PBMCs were isolated by centrifugation and then cryopreserved.

The record originates from a study of PD-1 blockade in classical Hodgkin lymphoma (dated by TCRdb to about 2020). For the study in its entirety: Nivolumab dosing was 3 mg/kg intravenously every 2 weeks, continuing until either disease progression or unacceptable toxicity. The study used CyTOF and TCR beta sequencing to define a peripheral blood immune signature of response to PD-1 blockade in classical Hodgkin lymphoma. The study at large found these results: Among trial patients, those achieving complete response had baseline diversity similar to that of newly diagnosed patients, while diversity was significantly lower in partial responders and progressors. Newly diagnosed patients were reported to have lower baseline TCR diversity than healthy donors, and relapsed/refractory patients were reported to have lower baseline TCR diversity still. The study covered only a single clinical trial cohort, and the causes of the repertoire differences, possibly disease activity or prior therapy, were still not defined. A significant rise by C4D1 was seen in CD4+ but not CD8+ TCR diversity (p=0.0027 vs p=0.16), with the rise being most apparent in complete responders (p=0.02). Lower diversity was seen in patients whose nivolumab began less than 1 year after ASCT, and these patients were left out of later analyses so that immune reconstitution would not confound the results.

From cysteine to phenylalanine, the CDR3 is 15 amino acids long. Kept here is only the CDR3 DNA, which spans 45 bases and is read in frame from base 1. Sequences LGHNA (CDR1) and YSLEER (CDR2) are obtained from the germline V gene. At the junction V is shortened by 0 bases and J by 2 bases, with 10 bases in between. Genomic DNA was isolated using the Qiagen DNeasy kit from unsorted PBMCs as well as from negatively selected CD4+ and CD8+ fractions. Using primers that anneal to V and J segments, immunoSEQ multiplex PCR amplified the TCR beta CDR3 regions. A synthetic immune receptor repertoire was used to minimize amplification bias, and any remaining bias was removed computationally after sequencing. On the authors' methods: Repertoire diversity was quantified as the Shannon entropy index using custom Python scripts. Unsorted, CD4+ and CD8+ repertoires were analyzed separately, except in combined analyses where CD4+ and CD8+ sequences were merged in silico. A clone counted as expanded when the clone's frequency after treatment rose at least 2-fold relative to C1D1, and clones undetected at baseline were given a pseudocount of 0.5. Singleton clones were defined as clones with 0 or 1 copy at C1D1, and non-singleton clones were defined as clones with 2 or more copies. Clones expanded in unsorted samples were assigned a CD4+, CD8+ or unknown annotation through matching of protein sequences in sorted samples from the same patient. Diversity changes from C1D1 to C4D1 were tested in paired samples using Wilcoxon tests. TCRdb stores this immuneACCESS table with in-frame sequences only. Part of the clones is absent; in the studies checked, under half of the shortfall reflects unresolved V genes, and no reason is known for the rest. D and trimming come from the DNA, and the V and J calls and clone size come from that table. The sample table lists 40,000 to 45,000 clones, around 80% of them with a count of one. The ten top clones hold about an eighth of the sample.

Material: peripheral blood mononuclear cells (PBMCs), obtained at baseline. This TCR came from a human donor with classical Hodgkin lymphoma. This chain is built from TRBV4-3 and TRBJ2-5; no D gene can be assigned with confidence. The CDR3 protein: CASSQDHGEQETQYF. In nucleotide form, the sequence is TGCGCCAGCAGCCAAGATCACGGAGAACAAGAGACCCAGTACTTC.